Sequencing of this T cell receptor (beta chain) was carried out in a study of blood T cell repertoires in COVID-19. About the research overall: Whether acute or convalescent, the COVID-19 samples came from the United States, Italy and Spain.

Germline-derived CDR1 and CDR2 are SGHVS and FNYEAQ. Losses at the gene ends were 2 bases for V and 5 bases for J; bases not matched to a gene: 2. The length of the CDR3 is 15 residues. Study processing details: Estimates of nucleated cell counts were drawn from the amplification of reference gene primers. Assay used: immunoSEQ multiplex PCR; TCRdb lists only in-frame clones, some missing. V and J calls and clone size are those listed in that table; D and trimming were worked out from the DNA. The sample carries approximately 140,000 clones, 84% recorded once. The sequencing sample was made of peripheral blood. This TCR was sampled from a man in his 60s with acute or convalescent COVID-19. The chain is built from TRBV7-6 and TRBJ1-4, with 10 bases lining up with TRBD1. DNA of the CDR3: TGTGCCAGCAGCTTAATGGGACAGGGGAATGAAAAACTGTTTTTT. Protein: CASSLMGQGNEKLFF.